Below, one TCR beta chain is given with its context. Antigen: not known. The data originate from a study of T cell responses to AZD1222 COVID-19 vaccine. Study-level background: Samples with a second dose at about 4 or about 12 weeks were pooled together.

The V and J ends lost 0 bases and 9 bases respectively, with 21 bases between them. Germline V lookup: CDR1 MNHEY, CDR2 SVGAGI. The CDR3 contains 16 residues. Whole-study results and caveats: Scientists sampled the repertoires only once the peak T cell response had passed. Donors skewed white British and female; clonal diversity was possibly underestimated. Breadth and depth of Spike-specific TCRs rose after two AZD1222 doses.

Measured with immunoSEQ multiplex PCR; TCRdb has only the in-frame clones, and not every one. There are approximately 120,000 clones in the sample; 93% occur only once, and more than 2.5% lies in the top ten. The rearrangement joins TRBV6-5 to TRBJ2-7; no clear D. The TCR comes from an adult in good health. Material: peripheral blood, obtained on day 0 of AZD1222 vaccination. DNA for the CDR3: TGTGCCAGCAGTTACTCGAACAGCTACGAGGCGTCAAGGCAGTACTTC. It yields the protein CASSYSNSYEASRQYF.